One and the same sample provided the 10 T cell receptor beta chains below, sequenced in a study of shared clonotypes between healthy human individuals. Sequenced by immunoSEQ multiplex PCR; TCRdb stores in-frame clones only, minus some. The sample has more than 1 million clones; 75% to 85% are singletons. The source material was memory CD4+ T cells from PBMCs. The sample's subset: CD45RA-negative fraction. These receptors came from a man in his late teens or twenties in good health. Some clones in this sample may be carry-over from other donors' samples.

CDR3 DNA: TGTGCCAGCTCACCCACGGGACGTTTCTCTGGAAACACCATATATTTT. It is translated as CASSPTGRFSGNTIYF. This sequence joins TRBV18 and TRBJ1-3; D may be TRBD1 (5 bases). Germline assignment: CDR1 KGHSH and CDR2 LQKENI. This CDR3 has 16 residues. V dropped 3 bases and J dropped 0 bases, with 12 bases sitting between them.

The CDR3 spells CASSQQGSGGYTF. DNA of the CDR3: TGTGCCAGCAGCCAACAGGGATCAGGGGGCTACACCTTC. The rearrangement joins TRBV4-2 to TRBJ1-2; tentatively, D is TRBD1 (5 bases). The CDR3 has 13 amino acids. V dropped 2 bases and J dropped 8 bases, with 12 bases sitting between them. In germline, CDR1 is LGHNA, CDR2 YNFKEQ.

In this sample, this clone turned up once. The V and J genes are TRBV5-1 and TRBJ1-4; D remains unclear. The germline gives CDR1 SGHRS, CDR2 YFSETQ. V was pared by 4 bases and J by 5 bases, with 15 bases between. The CDR3 covers 15 residues. The chain's CDR3 is CASSMGRGPNEKLFF. The CDR3 DNA sequence: TGCGCCAGCAGCATGGGCCGCGGGCCGAATGAAAAACTGTTTTTT. Combining the CDR3 with reference TRBV5-1 and TRBJ1-4 gives the whole variable domain KAGVTQTPRYLIKTRGQQVTLSCSPISGHRSVSWYQQTPGQGLQFLFEYFSETQRNKGNFPGRFSGRQFSNSRSEMNVSTLELGDSALYLCASSMGRGPNEKLFFGSGTQLSVL.

This clone was observed a handful of times. The chain joins TRBV18 to TRBJ2-1, with D possibly TRBD1 on 6 matching bases. Trimming took 1 base from V and 5 from J, leaving 9 bases between them. CDR1 is KGHSH and CDR2 is LQKENI in the germline V gene. The CDR3 totals 14 residues. CDR3 sequence reads: CASSPRRTDNEQFF. In DNA, the CDR3 is TGTGCCAGCTCACCACGTAGGACAGACAATGAGCAGTTCTTC.

Here the CDR3 DNA reads TGTGCCACCCGTCCCGGGACTAGTCTCCACGAGCAGTACTTC. Protein: CATRPGTSLHEQYF. The chain is built from TRBV6-6 and TRBJ2-7; TRBD2 matches 8 bases. Trimming removed 10 bases from V and 5 bases from J; junction bases left unmatched: 13. CDR3 length equals 14 residues. Germline V gene lookup returns CDR1 MNHNY and CDR2 SVGAGI (reference sequence).

J is TRBJ1-2 and V is TRBV7-2, with a tentative D call TRBD1 (5 bases). V shed 1 base and J shed 5 bases, with 8 bases lying between them. CDR3 length: 13 residues. Germline CDR1 SGHTA, CDR2 FQGNSA. For the CDR3, the DNA is TGTGCCAGCAGCTTAGGGACACGGTATGGCTACACCTTC. Amino acid sequence: CASSLGTRYGYTF.

This clone appeared a few times. The J gene is TRBJ2-7, the V gene TRBV2; 9 nucleotides line up with TRBD1. V was clipped by 6 bases and J by 4 bases; unmatched bases: 13. This CDR3 contains 16 residues. The germline V gene encodes CDR1 SNHLY and CDR2 FYNNEI. CDR3 amino acids: CASSPYRDRARYEQYF. The CDR3 DNA reads as TGTGCCAGCAGCCCTTACCGGGACAGGGCCAGGTACGAGCAGTACTTC.

This chain joins TRBV6-5 and TRBJ2-3; 8 positions agree with TRBD2. CDR3 size: 15 residues. Looked up from germline, CDR1 is MNHEY and CDR2 is SVGAGI. V was pared by 4 bases and J by 6 bases, with 9 bases of the junction left unmatched. CDR3 amino acids: CASSSRAGGRDTQYF. The CDR3 DNA follows: TGTGCCAGCAGTTCACGGGCGGGAGGCCGGGATACGCAGTATTTT.

The V and J genes are TRBV28 and TRBJ1-4; D may be TRBD1 (5 bases). The CDR3 is 15 amino acids. Trimming removed 2 bases at V and 7 bases at J, with 14 bases between. Per the germline V gene, CDR1 is MDHEN and CDR2 is SYDVKM. In DNA, the CDR3 is TGTGCCAGCAGTTTAGTGACGCCCCAGGGTGAAAAACTGTTTTTT. Translation gives CASSLVTPQGEKLFF.

The rearrangement joins TRBV4-1 to TRBJ2-2; D is undetermined. CDR1 is MGHRA and CDR2 is YSYEKL in the germline V gene. The CDR3 runs to 15 residues. V dropped 1 base and J dropped 9 bases, with 15 bases sitting between them. CDR3 amino acids: CASSQVPPGSRELFF. DNA for the CDR3: TGCGCCAGCAGCCAAGTCCCCCCCGGTTCGCGGGAGCTGTTTTTT.